These 21 T cell receptor beta chains were sequenced from one sample in a study of post-analysis software for immune sequencing data. Unique molecular identifiers were built into the TCR beta cDNA libraries. TCRdb passed the PCR reads through MiXCR, listing each CDR3 protein once. The sample shows roughly 400,000 distinct CDR3 sequences, approximately 37% of them seen only once. Study conclusions and caveats: When patients were compared with controls, a handful of TRBV segments were more frequent, TRBV5-6, TRBV5-1 and TRBV20-1 among them.

Antigens for these TCRs are unknown. Sequenced material: blood. Receptors were obtained from a girl aged 2 to 9 with multiple sclerosis.

This clonotype was observed once. The chain couples TRBV10-3 to TRBJ2-3; D might be TRBD2 (7 bases). This CDR3 is 18 amino acids long. Per germline, CDR1 ENHRY and CDR2 SYGVKD. The V end was cut by 3 bases, the J end by 7 bases, with 26 bases between. The DNA for the CDR3 is TGTGCCATCAGTGACTCGGCGGCTAGCTGGGGGAGGGGGAATACGCAGTATTTT. Its protein product is CAISDSAASWGRGNTQYF.

CDR3 bases: TGCAGTGCGCCGACAGGAGGCAAGGATGAGCAGTTCTTC. As protein: CSAPTGGKDEQFF. The rearrangement uses TRBV20-1 and TRBJ2-1, with D perhaps TRBD1 (6 bases). Germline CDR1 reads DFQATT; CDR2 reads SNEGSKA (reference sequence). This CDR3 has 13 amino acids. V was cut by 6 bases and J by 8 bases, with 17 bases left in between.

This clonotype has just one count. CDR3 protein: CASSQRAQGDGYTF. The DNA for the CDR3 is TGCGCCAGCAGCCAGAGAGCTCAGGGGGATGGCTACACCTTC. The chain couples TRBV4-1 to TRBJ1-2; 7 bases map to TRBD1. The CDR3 loop spans 14 amino acids. Germline V lookup: CDR1 MGHRA, CDR2 YSYEKL. V shed 3 bases and J 6 bases; nucleotides not matched to a gene: 7.

The gene calls are TRBV29-1 and TRBJ2-5; 9 bases agree with TRBD1. The CDR3 runs 12 residues. V was pared by 5 bases and J by 3 bases, with 1 base of the junction left unmatched. Germline-derived CDR1 and CDR2 are SQVTM and ANQGSEA. CDR3 sequence: CSVRDREETQYF. The DNA of the CDR3 is TGCAGCGTTAGGGACAGGGAAGAGACCCAGTACTTC.

The chain couples TRBV5-6 to TRBJ2-1; D unresolved. V lost 4 bases and J 7 bases, leaving 15 bases between the germline ends. There are 14 residues in the CDR3. In germline, CDR1 is SGHDT, CDR2 YYEEEE. CDR3 region: CASSTPFRRNEQFF. DNA for the CDR3: TGTGCCAGCAGCACCCCCTTTCGACGGAATGAGCAGTTCTTC. Full variable domain (rest looked up from reference TRBV5-6 and TRBJ2-1): DAGVTQSPTHLIKTRGQQVTLRCSPKSGHDTVSWYQQALGQGPQFIFQYYEEEERQRGNFPDRFSGHQFPNYSSELNVNALLLGDSALYLCASSTPFRRNEQFFGPGTRLTVL.

The V and J genes are TRBV4-3 and TRBJ2-5, with D possibly being TRBD2 (6 bases). Judging by the DNA end, TRBJ2-7 fits better; the J call may be wrong. The CDR3 is 15 amino acids. Germline CDR1 and CDR2: LGHNA and YSLEER. CDR3 amino acids: CASSQDSRESDEQYF. CDR3 bases: TGCGCCAGCAGCCAAGATTCCCGGGAGTCGGACGAGCAGTACTTC.

This sequence joins TRBV20-1 and TRBJ2-1; 12 nucleotides agree with TRBD2. CDR1 DFQATT and CDR2 SNEGSKA come from the germline V gene (reference sequence). Germline trimming cut 6 bases from V and 4 bases from J; bases unmatched to any gene: 7. This CDR3 is 15 amino acids long. The DNA of the CDR3 is TGCAGTGCCCCTAGGACTAGCGGGGCTTACAATGAGCAGTTCTTC. Translating it yields CSAPRTSGAYNEQFF.

The count of this clonotype is one. This sequence joins TRBV15 and TRBJ2-7, with D possibly being TRBD1 (5 bases). In germline, CDR1 is LNHNV, CDR2 YYDKDF (reference sequence). V shed 3 bases and J shed 3 bases, with 12 bases lying between them. The CDR3 has 14 amino acids. This CDR3 is CATSRDRQFYEQYF. Here the CDR3 DNA reads TGTGCCACCAGCAGGGATCGACAGTTCTACGAGCAGTACTTC.

This clonotype occurred once. The V call is TRBV7-9, the J call TRBJ2-7; D not resolved. Germline V CDR1 and CDR2: SEHNR, FQNEAQ (reference sequence). The V gene lost 3 bases and the J gene lost 3 bases, with 9 bases spanning the gap. This CDR3 has 13 residues. The CDR3 region is CASSFRVHYEQYF. CDR3 nucleotide sequence: TGTGCCAGCAGCTTTCGTGTCCACTACGAGCAGTACTTC.

The CDR3 protein is CASSLQQGGEQFF. For the CDR3, the DNA is TGTGCCAGCAGTCTACAACAGGGTGGTGAGCAGTTCTTC. The V call is TRBV6-5, the J call TRBJ2-1, with a tentative D call TRBD1 (6 bases). Between the trimmed V and J ends, which lost 5 bases and 9 bases, there was a span of 14 bases. This CDR3 has 13 residues. CDR1 MNHEY and CDR2 SVGAGI come from the germline V gene.

This clonotype was counted only a few times. J is TRBJ2-5 and V is TRBV25-1; D call uncertain. The germline V gene encodes CDR1 MGHDK and CDR2 SYGVNS. V was pared by 2 bases and J by 0 bases, with 7 bases between. This CDR3 has 14 residues. CDR3 protein: CASSERAYQETQYF. CDR3 DNA: TGTGCCAGCAGTGAACGGGCGTACCAAGAGACCCAGTACTTC.

This chain connects TRBV7-2 to TRBJ1-1; TRBD1 is a possible D gene (6 bases). The CDR3 loop spans 17 amino acids. Trimming took 1 base from V and 5 from J, leaving 20 bases between them. Per the germline V gene, CDR1 is SGHTA and CDR2 is FQGNSA. CDR3 nucleotides: TGTGCCAGCAGCTTAGAAGGAACGGGGGCGCGGTGGACTGAAGCTTTCTTT. Its translation is CASSLEGTGARWTEAFF.

As concerns this clonotype: At one end the junction does not follow the germline gene, possibly because of a read error. The V gene is TRBV27, the J gene TRBJ2-7, with TRBD2 matching 10 bases. With the DNA end fitting TRBJ2-5 better, the J assignment may be wrong. This CDR3 is 15 amino acids long. Per germline, CDR1 MNHEY and CDR2 SMNVEV (reference sequence). The DNA for the CDR3 is TGTGCCGGCAGTTCCCGACTAGCGGGTGTGGAGACCCAGTACTTC. This translates into CAGSSRLAGVETQYF.

The sample holds many counts of this clonotype. The chain combines TRBV20-1 with TRBJ2-7; 12 bases map to TRBD2. This CDR3 is built from 14 residues. Germline loops: CDR1 DFQATT, CDR2 SNEGSKA (reference sequence). V dropped 3 bases and J dropped 0; count of bases not matched to a gene: 0. The CDR3 DNA is TGCAGTGCTAGGACTAGCGGGAGCTCCTACGAGCAGTACTTC. Amino acid sequence: CSARTSGSSYEQYF.

V usage is TRBV12-3 or TRBV12-4 and J usage is TRBJ1-5; tentative D call: TRBD1 (6 bases). V was shortened by 6 bases and J by 0 bases, with 15 bases between the two germline ends. The CDR3 is 16 amino acids. CDR3 in amino acids: CASSLGGTYSNQPQHF. The CDR3 DNA sequence: TGTGCCAGCAGCCTCGGGGGGACATATAGCAATCAGCCCCAGCATTTT.

The chain links TRBV7-8 to TRBJ2-3; D remains unclear. The V and J ends lost 3 bases and 3 bases respectively, with 10 bases between them. Germline-derived CDR1 and CDR2 are SGHVS and FQNEAQ. This CDR3 spans 14 amino acids. CDR3 coding DNA: TGTGCCAGCAGCTTGAGGTTCGGTACAGATACGCAGTATTTT. Translation: CASSLRFGTDTQYF.

This chain uses TRBV20-1 with TRBJ2-4; possible D gene TRBD2, 6 bases. V lost 6 bases and J lost 1, with 22 bases in between. The germline V gene encodes CDR1 DFQATT and CDR2 SNEGSKA (reference sequence). The CDR3 contains 17 residues. The CDR3 region has the DNA TGCAGTGCGGCGAAGATCAGGAGGGCGGTGGCCAAAAACATTCAGTACTTC. This sequence encodes CSAAKIRRAVAKNIQYF.

The rearrangement links TRBV20-1 to TRBJ2-4, with D hard to call. The end of the DNA is better explained by TRBJ2-5, so the J call may be wrong. The germline V gene encodes CDR1 DFQATT and CDR2 SNEGSKA (reference sequence). The CDR3 has 14 residues. The CDR3 DNA reads TGCAGTGCTAGAGGACCCCAGGCGGTGGAGACCCAGTACTTC. Its translation is CSARGPQAVETQYF.

The chain has TRBV15 and TRBJ2-7; 7 positions match TRBD1. The junction had 4 bases not matched to a gene; V was cut back by 0 bases and J by 2 bases. The germline CDR1 and CDR2 sequences are LNHNV and YYDKDF (reference sequence). The CDR3 is made up of 15 amino acids. Written as DNA, the CDR3 is TGTGCCACCAGCAGAGAGATCGGGACAGCCTACGAGCAGTACTTC. It translates to CATSREIGTAYEQYF.

The rearrangement joins TRBV29-1 to TRBJ2-5; 10 bases map to TRBD2. The CDR3 runs 13 residues. Per germline, CDR1 SQVTM and CDR2 ANQGSEA. V shed 5 bases and J 4 bases; nucleotides not matched to a gene: 4. In DNA form, the CDR3 reads TGCAGCGTTTCTAGCGGGAGTAGAGAGACCCAGTACTTC. This encodes CSVSSGSRETQYF.

This clonotype has ten or more counts. The chain has TRBV7-2 and TRBJ2-7; possibly TRBD2 for D (5 bases). From germline, CDR1 is SGHTA and CDR2 FQGNSA. CDR3 size: 13 residues. V was cut by 0 bases and J by 4 bases, with 7 bases left in between. The CDR3 DNA sequence: TGTGCCAGCAGCTTAGCTGGCGGGTACGAGCAGTACTTC. It is translated as CASSLAGGYEQYF.